The source of this T cell receptor (beta chain) is a study of T cell responses to AZD1222 COVID-19 vaccine (dated by TCRdb to the early 2020s). In terms of the full investigation: Because spike-specific TCR depth and breadth did not differ between the two schedules, AZD1222 recipients who got a second dose at roughly 4 weeks were pooled with those who got a second dose at roughly 12 weeks. TCR sequencing was performed for 233 trial participants, of whom around 210 were given two doses of AZD1222 and around 25 were given two doses of MenACWY control vaccine. Enrollment into the trials was organized by age into subgroups of 18-55, 56-69 and 70-plus years, and those subgroups contained about 160, 30 and 59 TCR-sequenced participants, respectively.

From a lookup of the germline V gene (reference sequence), CDR1 and CDR2 are LNHDA and SQIVND. The CDR3 covers 16 residues, taking in both the cysteine and the phenylalanine. Only the CDR3 DNA stays, 48 bases, in frame from base 1. V is cut back by 7 bases and J by 2 bases, with 7 bases in the junction unmatched. The time point label, as the study defines it: baseline before first vaccination. Vaccinee samples came from UK trials COV001 and COV002, including a single-blind randomized controlled phase 2/3 trial of AZD1222 (ChAdOx1 nCoV-19) in healthy adults. Trial participant PBMC samples were collected at day 0 and day 28 after the second dose for TCRbeta chain sequencing. A note on this clone: Its specific antigen is unknown. Base qualities are not provided; no much larger clone lies one nucleotide away.

The CDR3 regions of human TCRbeta chains were analyzed by immunosequencing. From the authors' description of their analysis: TCRs in the repertoires were matched against a reference library of SARS-CoV-2-specific TCRs that had been generated with the MIRA antigen-specificity platform. Breadth was defined as the fraction of unique TCRs that were SARS-CoV-2-associated. Depth was defined as the fraction of total T cells that were SARS-CoV-2-associated. Using the MIRA data, each spike-specific TCR was assigned both to the spike region to which the TCR was reactive and to a CD4 or CD8 class. Log10-transformed breadth and depth values were compared by one-way ANOVA with Sidak's multiple comparisons tests. TCRdb took this table from immuneACCESS and kept in-frame rearrangements with V and J called. Such tables lack part of the clones; where checked against another copy, unresolved V genes explain under half of the gap, and the rest is unexplained. V, J and clone size are those of that table, while D and trimming were read from the DNA. Counted in this sample were about 83,000 clones; about 82% of them appeared once. The biggest ten clones account for 8.5% to 9% of the sample.

Beyond this particular receptor, the publication reports: Conclusions about previously exposed vaccinees were limited because only a handful of AZD1222 recipients were SARS-CoV-2 seropositive at baseline. Reportedly, almost half of the unique spike-specific TCRs recognized epitopes lying outside the regions that are mutated in the B.1.351 and B.1.1.7 variants. CD4 TCRs associated with the vaccine covered the entire spike protein, and the dominant responses were in regions 160-218 and 743-854. Most participants were white British and females outnumbered males, and the authors suggested that clonal diversity may have been underestimated. In the small 56-69-year group, the increase in depth fell short of significance, most likely because of low power. No day 14 peak-response samples were available, so repertoires were characterized only after the peak T cell response. After two AZD1222 doses, spike-specific TCR breadth and depth were significantly higher than at day 0 and than in MenACWY recipients.

This chain joins TRBV19 to TRBJ2-1; TRBD2 aligns with 11 central bases. The sequenced sample was peripheral blood, obtained on day 0 of AZD1222 vaccination. The TCR originated in an adult in good health. The CDR3 region reads CASKGISGRAYNEQFF. Read as DNA, the sequence is TGTGCCAGTAAGGGAATTAGCGGGAGGGCCTACAATGAGCAGTTCTTC. Reference TRBV19 and TRBJ2-1 proteins supply the regions before and after the CDR3; the full variable domain is: DGGITQSPKYLFRKEGQNVTLSCEQNLNHDAMYWYRQDPGQGLRLIYYSQIVNDFQKGDIAEGYSVSREKKESFPLTVTSAQKNPTAFYLCASKGISGRAYNEQFFGPGTRLTVL.